This is a list of T cell receptor beta chains from one sample in a study of Ad26.COV2.S vaccination and SARS-CoV-2 variants. Here immunoSEQ multiplex PCR was the method, and the copy in TCRdb shows in-frame clones only, minus some. Found here are roughly 450,000 clones, 90% of them singletons; the top ten hold approximately 12%. Sequenced here: peripheral blood, sampled in a trial of Ad26.COV2.S vaccine versus placebo. These receptors came from a person between 18 and 65 years old who received the Ad26.COV2.S COVID-19 vaccine or a placebo. The CDR3 runs from the conserved cysteine through the conserved F or W. D genes are given only for firm matches. Clone size is given for some rows only: seen once, a few or many times, or a class if the clone is expanded.

j_call: TRBJ2-1
d_call: TRBD2
clone_size: .
v_call: TRBV11-2
cdr3_nt: TGTGCCAGCAGTTCCGATAGCGGGATCTCCTACAATGAGCAGTTCTTC
cdr3_aa: CASSSDSGISYNEQFF

j_call: TRBJ2-1
d_call: .
clone_size: .
v_call: TRBV7-9
cdr3_nt: TGTGCCAGCAGCTTAGATGTTGCGGCAGCTTACAATGAGCAGTTCTTC
cdr3_aa: CASSLDVAAAYNEQFF

j_call: TRBJ2-5
d_call: .
clone_size: .
v_call: TRBV6-6
cdr3_nt: TGTGCCAGCAGTGAAAAAGAGACCCAGTACTTC
cdr3_aa: CASSEKETQYF

j_call: TRBJ2-1
d_call: TRBD2
clone_size: .
v_call: TRBV19
cdr3_nt: TGTGCCAGTAGTTTGACCGGGACTAGCGGGAGACTTGAGCAGTTCTTC
cdr3_aa: CASSLTGTSGRLEQFF

j_call: TRBJ1-2
d_call: .
clone_size: .
v_call: TRBV9
cdr3_nt: TGTGCCAGCAGCGTAGAGGCAGGTAAAGGCTCTGGCTACACCTTC
cdr3_aa: CASSVEAGKGSGYTF

j_call: TRBJ1-6
d_call: .
clone_size: .
v_call: TRBV6-5
cdr3_nt: TGTGCCAGCAGTATACTCAATCCGCCGGCCCCCAGGATCTACTTT
cdr3_aa: CASSILNPPAPRIYF

j_call: TRBJ2-7
d_call: .
clone_size: .
v_call: TRBV21-1
cdr3_nt: TGTGCCAGCAGCATTTCGGCTGAGTTCTACGAGCAGTACTTC
cdr3_aa: CASSISAEFYEQYF

j_call: TRBJ2-3
d_call: .
clone_size: .
v_call: TRBV6-1
cdr3_nt: TGTGCCAGCAGTGAGGCGGCGGGGTCAGATACGCAGTATTTT
cdr3_aa: CASSEAAGSDTQYF

j_call: TRBJ2-2
d_call: TRBD2
clone_size: few
v_call: TRBV9
cdr3_nt: TGTGCCAGCAGCTCGGGACTAGCGGGAGGGCCCCAAGGCGGGGAGCTGTTTTTT
cdr3_aa: CASSSGLAGGPQGGELFF

j_call: TRBJ2-4
d_call: .
clone_size: .
v_call: TRBV25-1
cdr3_nt: TGTGCCAGCAGTGAAGACGGGGAAGAAAACATTCAGTACTTC
cdr3_aa: CASSEDGEENIQYF

j_call: TRBJ1-2
d_call: .
clone_size: .
v_call: TRBV4-1
cdr3_nt: TGCGCCAGCAGCCAAGGAGGCGGGTCTGACTATGGCTACACCTTC
cdr3_aa: CASSQGGGSDYGYTF

j_call: TRBJ1-2
d_call: .
clone_size: few
v_call: TRBV7-9
cdr3_nt: TGTGCCAGCAGCGGGGAAAACTATGGCTACACCTTC
cdr3_aa: CASSGENYGYTF

j_call: TRBJ2-5
d_call: .
clone_size: .
v_call: TRBV11-2
cdr3_nt: TGTGCCAGCAGCTTCAGAGAGACCCAGTACTTC
cdr3_aa: CASSFRETQYF

j_call: TRBJ2-7
d_call: .
clone_size: once
v_call: TRBV7-6
cdr3_nt: TGTGCCAGCAGCCCCTCGGACCAAACCTACGAGCAGTACTTC
cdr3_aa: CASSPSDQTYEQYF

j_call: TRBJ2-7
d_call: .
clone_size: .
v_call: TRBV13
cdr3_nt: TGTGCCAGCAGCTTCGGAACTAACTCCTACGAGCAGTACTTC
cdr3_aa: CASSFGTNSYEQYF

j_call: TRBJ2-2
d_call: .
clone_size: .
v_call: TRBV28
cdr3_nt: TGTGCCAGCAGTTCTTCCGGGGAGCTGTTTTTT
cdr3_aa: CASSSSGELFF

j_call: TRBJ2-3
d_call: .
clone_size: .
v_call: TRBV7-2
cdr3_nt: TGTGCCAGCAGCTTAGGAAGGACAGATACGCAGTATTTT
cdr3_aa: CASSLGRTDTQYF

j_call: TRBJ2-1
d_call: .
clone_size: .
v_call: TRBV7-2
cdr3_nt: TGTGCCAGCAGCTTAGCTGGACCAGGCTATGAGCAGTTCTTC
cdr3_aa: CASSLAGPGYEQFF

j_call: TRBJ1-1
d_call: TRBD1
clone_size: .
v_call: TRBV5-4
cdr3_nt: TGTGCCAGCAGCCCTGGGACAGGGGGGACTGAAGCTTTCTTT
cdr3_aa: CASSPGTGGTEAFF

j_call: TRBJ2-5
d_call: .
clone_size: .
v_call: TRBV18
cdr3_nt: TGTGCCAGCTCACCTAGGGATCAAGAGACCCAGTACTTC
cdr3_aa: CASSPRDQETQYF

j_call: TRBJ2-1
d_call: .
clone_size: .
v_call: TRBV19
cdr3_nt: TGTGCCAGTAGTAGGAGGGACTCCTACAATGAGCAGTTCTTC
cdr3_aa: CASSRRDSYNEQFF

j_call: TRBJ2-7
d_call: .
clone_size: .
v_call: TRBV5-1
cdr3_nt: TGCGCCAGCAGCTTGGAGGGCGTTTCTTACGAGCAGTACTTC
cdr3_aa: CASSLEGVSYEQYF

j_call: TRBJ1-1
d_call: TRBD1
clone_size: .
v_call: TRBV28
cdr3_nt: TGTGCCAGCAGTTACACCATACCGGGACAGGGGGTGGATGAAGCTTTCTTT
cdr3_aa: CASSYTIPGQGVDEAFF

j_call: TRBJ2-5
d_call: .
clone_size: once
v_call: TRBV5-6
cdr3_nt: TGTGCCAGCAGCTTGGGGCGTGAGACCCAGTACTTC
cdr3_aa: CASSLGRETQYF

j_call: TRBJ1-1
d_call: .
clone_size: .
v_call: TRBV6-5
cdr3_nt: TGTGCCAGTACAGGGTACGCTGAAGCTTTCTTT
cdr3_aa: CASTGYAEAFF

j_call: TRBJ1-4
d_call: .
clone_size: .
v_call: TRBV7-9
cdr3_nt: TGTGCCAGCAGTTCACGGAATGAAAAACTGTTTTTT
cdr3_aa: CASSSRNEKLFF

j_call: TRBJ2-3
d_call: TRBD2
clone_size: .
v_call: TRBV14
cdr3_nt: TGTGCCAGCAGCTTCTTGGGGCGGGAGAACTCAGATACGCAGTATTTT
cdr3_aa: CASSFLGRENSDTQYF

j_call: TRBJ2-7
d_call: .
clone_size: .
v_call: TRBV19
cdr3_nt: TGTGCCAGTAGTATGGGACGTCGGCTTTCCTACGAGCAGTACTTC
cdr3_aa: CASSMGRRLSYEQYF

j_call: TRBJ1-1
d_call: .
clone_size: .
v_call: TRBV6-5
cdr3_nt: TGTGCCAGCAGTTACACAGGGCGCGTAGTCACTGAAGCTTTCTTT
cdr3_aa: CASSYTGRVVTEAFF

j_call: TRBJ2-7
d_call: TRBD2
clone_size: .
v_call: TRBV6-5
cdr3_nt: TGTGCCAGCAGTTGGGGACTAGCGGGAGCCTACGAGCAGTACTTC
cdr3_aa: CASSWGLAGAYEQYF

j_call: TRBJ2-2
d_call: .
clone_size: .
v_call: TRBV9
cdr3_nt: TGTGCCAGCAGCCGAGGGGGTAGGGAAAGTTACACCGGGGAGCTGTTTTTT
cdr3_aa: CASSRGGRESYTGELFF

j_call: TRBJ1-2
d_call: .
clone_size: .
v_call: TRBV10-3
cdr3_nt: TGTGCCATCAGTGAGTCCGGGACACGGTATGGCTACACCTTC
cdr3_aa: CAISESGTRYGYTF

j_call: TRBJ2-7
d_call: .
clone_size: .
v_call: TRBV9
cdr3_nt: TGTGCCAGCAGCTCTCGGACCCAAGGGGCAGTCGAGCAGTACTTC
cdr3_aa: CASSSRTQGAVEQYF

j_call: TRBJ1-2
d_call: TRBD1
clone_size: .
v_call: TRBV6-2/TRBV6-3
cdr3_nt: TGTGCCAGCAGTTACGACATTCCGGGACAGCCCAACTATGGCTACACCTTC
cdr3_aa: CASSYDIPGQPNYGYTF

j_call: TRBJ2-7
d_call: TRBD2
clone_size: .
v_call: TRBV18
cdr3_nt: TGTGCCAGCTCACCAGAGCGGGAGGTAGCCTACGAGCAGTACTTC
cdr3_aa: CASSPEREVAYEQYF

j_call: TRBJ2-1
d_call: TRBD1
clone_size: .
v_call: TRBV4-2
cdr3_nt: TGTGCCAGCAGCCAAGGACAGGGAAGCTACAATGAGCAGTTCTTC
cdr3_aa: CASSQGQGSYNEQFF

j_call: TRBJ2-7
d_call: TRBD2
clone_size: .
v_call: TRBV2
cdr3_nt: TGTGCCAGCAAACTAGCGGACGCCTTCTACGAGCAGTACTTC
cdr3_aa: CASKLADAFYEQYF

j_call: TRBJ2-2
d_call: .
clone_size: .
v_call: TRBV2
cdr3_nt: TGTGCCAGCAGAGCTGGTGCGGGACCCGGGGAGCTGTTTTTT
cdr3_aa: CASRAGAGPGELFF

j_call: TRBJ1-3
d_call: TRBD1
clone_size: .
v_call: TRBV6-1
cdr3_nt: TGTGCCAGCAGTTCGGGACAGGTTGGAAACACCATATATTTT
cdr3_aa: CASSSGQVGNTIYF

j_call: TRBJ2-1
d_call: .
clone_size: .
v_call: TRBV29-1
cdr3_nt: TGCAGCGTGCACCCCTGGGGGGAACCTGCCAGCAATGAGCAGTTCTTC
cdr3_aa: CSVHPWGEPASNEQFF

j_call: TRBJ1-4
d_call: .
clone_size: .
v_call: TRBV7-9
cdr3_nt: TGTGCCAGCAGCTCCCCGAGGGGGGGGCGAGATGAAAAACTGTTTTTT
cdr3_aa: CASSSPRGGRDEKLFF

j_call: TRBJ2-7
d_call: TRBD2
clone_size: .
v_call: TRBV4-1
cdr3_nt: TGCGCCAGCAGCCAGGGGGGGTCCTACGAGCAGTACTTC
cdr3_aa: CASSQGGSYEQYF

j_call: TRBJ2-3
d_call: .
clone_size: .
v_call: TRBV15
cdr3_nt: TGTGCCACCAGCAGTAGGTTTTCCCCTCCCTATACGCAGTATTTT
cdr3_aa: CATSSRFSPPYTQYF

j_call: TRBJ2-7
d_call: .
clone_size: .
v_call: TRBV7-8
cdr3_nt: TGTGCCAGCAGCTTAGCGCCGGACTTTGGGGAGCAGTACTTC
cdr3_aa: CASSLAPDFGEQYF

j_call: TRBJ2-7
d_call: .
clone_size: .
v_call: TRBV12-3/TRBV12-4
cdr3_nt: TGTGCCAGCAGTTTGTTACAGCACAGCGAGCAGTACTTC
cdr3_aa: CASSLLQHSEQYF

j_call: TRBJ2-3
d_call: TRBD2
clone_size: .
v_call: TRBV9
cdr3_nt: TGTGCCAGCAGCGTAGTAGCGGGAGGGAACACAGATACGCAGTATTTT
cdr3_aa: CASSVVAGGNTDTQYF

j_call: TRBJ2-1
d_call: TRBD1
clone_size: .
v_call: TRBV14
cdr3_nt: TGTGCCAGCAGCCTCTCCTGGGACAGGGACAACAATGAGCAGTTCTTC
cdr3_aa: CASSLSWDRDNNEQFF

j_call: TRBJ1-4
d_call: .
clone_size: .
v_call: TRBV5-4
cdr3_nt: TGTGCCAGCAGCTTGGCCGGGATTGGACCAACTAATGAAAAACTGTTTTTT
cdr3_aa: CASSLAGIGPTNEKLFF

j_call: TRBJ2-7
d_call: .
clone_size: .
v_call: TRBV10-3
cdr3_nt: TGTGCCATCAAAGACGGGACCTCCTACGAGCAGTACTTC
cdr3_aa: CAIKDGTSYEQYF

j_call: TRBJ2-3
d_call: .
clone_size: once
v_call: TRBV28
cdr3_nt: TGTGCCACATCTAAGAACACAGATACGCAGTATTTT
cdr3_aa: CATSKNTDTQYF

j_call: TRBJ2-7
d_call: TRBD2
clone_size: .
v_call: TRBV7-2
cdr3_nt: TGTGCCAGCAGCTTAAGGAGCGGTAGACTAGCGGGAGAAGAGCAGTACTTC
cdr3_aa: CASSLRSGRLAGEEQYF

j_call: TRBJ1-1
d_call: TRBD1
clone_size: .
v_call: TRBV19
cdr3_nt: TGTGCCAGTTATTCGATTCGACAGGGGTTCTCTGAAGCTTTCTTT
cdr3_aa: CASYSIRQGFSEAFF

j_call: TRBJ2-2
d_call: .
clone_size: .
v_call: TRBV10-2
cdr3_nt: TGCGCCAGCGGGGGCATCACCGGGGAGCTGTTTTTT
cdr3_aa: CASGGITGELFF

j_call: TRBJ2-1
d_call: .
clone_size: .
v_call: TRBV20-1
cdr3_nt: TGCAGTGGGTTGGGCAATGAGCAGTTCTTC
cdr3_aa: CSGLGNEQFF

j_call: TRBJ2-2
d_call: .
clone_size: .
v_call: TRBV6-5
cdr3_nt: TGTGCCAGCAGTTACGGGCATAGTAGCGACACCGGGGAGCTGTTTTTT
cdr3_aa: CASSYGHSSDTGELFF